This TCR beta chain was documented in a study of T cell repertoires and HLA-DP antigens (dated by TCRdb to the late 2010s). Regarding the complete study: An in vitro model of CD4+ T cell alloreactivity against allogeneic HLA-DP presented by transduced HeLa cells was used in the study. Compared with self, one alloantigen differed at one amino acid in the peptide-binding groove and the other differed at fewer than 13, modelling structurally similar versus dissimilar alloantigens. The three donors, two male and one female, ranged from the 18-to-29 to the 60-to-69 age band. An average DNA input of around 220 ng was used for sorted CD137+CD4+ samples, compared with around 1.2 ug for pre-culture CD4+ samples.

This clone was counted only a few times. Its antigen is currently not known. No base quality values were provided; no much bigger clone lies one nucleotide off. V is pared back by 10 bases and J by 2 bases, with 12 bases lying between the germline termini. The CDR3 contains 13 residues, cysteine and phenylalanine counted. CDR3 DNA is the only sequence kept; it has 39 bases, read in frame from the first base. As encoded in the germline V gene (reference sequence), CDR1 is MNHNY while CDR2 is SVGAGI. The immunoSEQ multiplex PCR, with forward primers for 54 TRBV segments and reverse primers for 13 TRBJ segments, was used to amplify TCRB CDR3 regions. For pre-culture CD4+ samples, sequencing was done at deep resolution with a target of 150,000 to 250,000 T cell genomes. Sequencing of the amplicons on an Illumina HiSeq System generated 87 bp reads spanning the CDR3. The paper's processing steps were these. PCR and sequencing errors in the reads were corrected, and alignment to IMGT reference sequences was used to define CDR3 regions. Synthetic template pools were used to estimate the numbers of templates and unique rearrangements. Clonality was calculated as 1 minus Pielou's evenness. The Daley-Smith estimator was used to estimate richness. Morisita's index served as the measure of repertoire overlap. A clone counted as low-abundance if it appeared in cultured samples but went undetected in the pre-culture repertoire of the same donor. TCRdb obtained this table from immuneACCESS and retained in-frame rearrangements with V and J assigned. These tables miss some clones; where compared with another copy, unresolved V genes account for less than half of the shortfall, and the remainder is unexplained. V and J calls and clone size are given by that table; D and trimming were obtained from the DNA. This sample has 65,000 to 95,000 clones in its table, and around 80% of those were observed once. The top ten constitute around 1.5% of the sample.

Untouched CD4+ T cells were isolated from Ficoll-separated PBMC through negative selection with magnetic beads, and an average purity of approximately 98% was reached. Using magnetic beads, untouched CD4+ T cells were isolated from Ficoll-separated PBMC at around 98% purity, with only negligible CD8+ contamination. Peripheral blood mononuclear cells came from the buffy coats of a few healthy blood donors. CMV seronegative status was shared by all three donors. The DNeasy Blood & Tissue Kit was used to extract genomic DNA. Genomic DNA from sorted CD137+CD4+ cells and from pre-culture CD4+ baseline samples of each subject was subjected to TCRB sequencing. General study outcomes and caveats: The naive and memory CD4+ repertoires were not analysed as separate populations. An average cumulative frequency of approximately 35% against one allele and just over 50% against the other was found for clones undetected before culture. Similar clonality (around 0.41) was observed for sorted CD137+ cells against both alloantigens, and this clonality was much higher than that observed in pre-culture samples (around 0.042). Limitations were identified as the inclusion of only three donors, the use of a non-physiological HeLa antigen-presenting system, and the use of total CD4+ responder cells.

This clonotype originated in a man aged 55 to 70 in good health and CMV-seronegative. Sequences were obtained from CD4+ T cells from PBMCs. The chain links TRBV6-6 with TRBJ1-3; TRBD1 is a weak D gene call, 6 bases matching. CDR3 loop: CATAGAPGNTIYF. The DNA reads TGTGCCACGGCGGGGGCGCCTGGAAACACCATATATTTT.